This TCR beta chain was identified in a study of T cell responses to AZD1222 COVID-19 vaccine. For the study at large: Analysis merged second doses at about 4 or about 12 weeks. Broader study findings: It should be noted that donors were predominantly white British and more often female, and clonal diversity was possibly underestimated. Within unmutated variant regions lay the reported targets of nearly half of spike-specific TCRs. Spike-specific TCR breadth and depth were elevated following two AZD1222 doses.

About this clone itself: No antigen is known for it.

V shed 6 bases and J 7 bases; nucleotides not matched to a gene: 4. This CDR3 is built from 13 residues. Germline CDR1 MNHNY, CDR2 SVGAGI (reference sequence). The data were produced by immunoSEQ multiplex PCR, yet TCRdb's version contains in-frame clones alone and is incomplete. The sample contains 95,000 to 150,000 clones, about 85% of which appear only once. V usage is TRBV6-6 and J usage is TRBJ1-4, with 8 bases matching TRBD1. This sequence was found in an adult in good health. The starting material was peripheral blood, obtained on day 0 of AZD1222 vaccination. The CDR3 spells CASRPGGSEKLFF. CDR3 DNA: TGTGCCAGCAGACCAGGGGGCAGTGAAAAACTGTTTTTT.